This T cell receptor beta chain was sequenced for a study of shared clonotypes between healthy human individuals. The CDR3 consists of 16 residues. Trimming took off 7 bases at V and 0 bases at J, with 17 bases between the two ends. Germline lookup yields CDR1 SGHTA and CDR2 FQGNSA. The method was immunoSEQ multiplex PCR; TCRdb's version includes in-frame clones alone and lacks a portion of them. This table holds over 2 million clones, 85% to 95% found once. This TCR was sampled from a man younger than 35 in good health. Some clones in this sample may be carry-over from other donors' samples. Sequencing was carried out using naive CD4+ T cells from PBMCs. Subset meaning: CD45RA+ positively selected. V usage is TRBV7-2 and J usage is TRBJ2-3; D gene unclear. CDR3 sequence: CASILGRFSSTDTQYF. The CDR3 DNA sequence: TGTGCCAGCATTCTCGGACGGTTTTCTAGCACAGATACGCAGTATTTT.